This T cell receptor (beta chain) was observed in a study of PD-L1 blockade in urothelial cancer. About the research overall: Blood underwent analysis 3 weeks (second dose) and 6 weeks after treatment began. Study-wide results and caveats: It was durable-benefit patients whose tumor-associated blood clones expanded more at 3 weeks.

Trimming took 4 bases from V and 1 from J; bases not matched to a gene: 4. CDR3 length equals 17 residues. CDR1 and CDR2 from the germline V gene are SEHNR and FQNEAQ (reference sequence). Remarks on this clone: The antigen remains unidentified.

Method: immunoSEQ multiplex PCR; TCRdb's copy keeps in-frame clones and lacks some. The repertoire consists of about 90,000 clones, with roughly 80% occurring once and the leading ten covering over 7.5%. The sample's time point: peripheral blood 6 weeks after treatment start. Patients had locally advanced or metastatic urothelial carcinoma. Individual patients had between 1 and 8 samples, taken pretreatment and on-treatment. The TCR originated in a man in his 70s with urothelial cancer. J is TRBJ2-1 and V is TRBV7-9, with 13 nucleotides matching TRBD2. This sample comprised PBMCs, obtained around atezolizumab (anti-PD-L1) treatment. CDR3 sequence (DNA): TGTGCCAGCAGCTCACTAGCGGGAGGGCCTTCCTACAATGAGCAGTTCTTC. Amino acids: CASSSLAGGPSYNEQFF.